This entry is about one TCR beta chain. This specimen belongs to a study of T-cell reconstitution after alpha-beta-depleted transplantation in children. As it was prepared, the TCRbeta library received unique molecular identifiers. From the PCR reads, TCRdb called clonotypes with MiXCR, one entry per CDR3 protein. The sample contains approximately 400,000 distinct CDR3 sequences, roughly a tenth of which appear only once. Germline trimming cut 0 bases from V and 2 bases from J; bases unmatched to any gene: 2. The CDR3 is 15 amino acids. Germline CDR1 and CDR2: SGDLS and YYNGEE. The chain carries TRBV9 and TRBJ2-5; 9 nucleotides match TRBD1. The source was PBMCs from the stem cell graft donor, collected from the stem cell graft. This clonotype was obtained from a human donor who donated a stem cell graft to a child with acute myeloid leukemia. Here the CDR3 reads CASSVAGTGQETQYF. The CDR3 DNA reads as TGTGCCAGCAGCGTAGCCGGGACAGGGCAAGAGACCCAGTACTTC.